This entry is about one T cell receptor beta chain. The antigen is undetermined. Every immunoSEQ plate was one replicate of a subset's evenly spread DNA. Authors' methods: With immunoSEQ giving junction-only sequences and no quality scores, filtering differed. The assay was immunoSEQ multiplex PCR, and TCRdb's table has in-frame clones only and misses some. The D gene and trimming were derived from the DNA, and the V and J assignments and clone size from that table. The sample lists about 1.5 million clones, 98% occurring once. The CDR3 has 14 amino acids. V was pared by 2 bases and J by 2 bases, with 9 bases between. Looked up from germline, CDR1 is MNHEY and CDR2 is SMNVEV (reference sequence). The data belong to a study of shared clonotypes between healthy human individuals. Turning to the study itself: Per-donor plates numbered three CD4 naive, three CD4 memory, two CD8 naive and one CD8 memory. Overall study findings and caveats: Larger richness was generally estimated for naive than memory subsets.

V usage is TRBV27 and J usage is TRBJ1-2; tentatively, D is TRBD1 (5 bases). The sequencing input was naive CD4+ T cells sorted from blood. The subset was: CD45RA+ positively selected. The origin of this receptor is a man younger than 40 in good health. The CDR3 is CASSLGGGNYGYTF. CDR3 nucleotides: TGTGCCAGCAGTTTAGGCGGGGGGAACTATGGCTACACCTTC.